A single sample is the source of the 32 T cell receptor beta chains below, sequenced in a study of shared clonotypes between healthy human individuals. Assay: immunoSEQ multiplex PCR; the TCRdb copy retains only in-frame clones and omits some. Counted here are about 1 million clones, about 80% occurring once; the ten biggest clones make up roughly 1.4%. What was sequenced was memory CD4+ T cells sorted from blood. The subset is: CD45RA-negative fraction. The receptor set was obtained from a man aged 18 to 35 in good health.

The genes are TRBV30 and TRBJ1-1; D unresolved. Trimming pared 3 bases from V and 7 bases from J, leaving 9 bases between. CDR1 is GTSNPN and CDR2 is SVGIG in the germline V gene (reference sequence). This CDR3 spans 11 amino acids. The CDR3 here is CAWRKLGEAFF. The DNA of the CDR3 is TGTGCCTGGAGGAAGCTTGGTGAAGCTTTCTTT.

This clone was counted between two and nine times. The chain employs TRBV29-1 and TRBJ1-2; perhaps TRBD1 as D (6 bases). The CDR3 covers 13 residues. Trimming removed 4 bases from V and 4 bases from J, with 13 bases in between. CDR1 SQVTM and CDR2 ANQGSEA come from the germline V gene. CDR3 residues: CSVGRDTFYGYTF. The CDR3 DNA follows: TGCAGCGTTGGTCGGGACACATTCTATGGCTACACCTTC.

This clone has just one count. The chain combines TRBV6-6 with TRBJ1-4; no definite D call. This CDR3 is built from 13 residues. Looked up from germline, CDR1 is MNHNY and CDR2 is SVGAGI (reference sequence). V was clipped by 7 bases and J by 1 base, with 7 bases between them. DNA for the CDR3: TGTGCCAGCACCCAGATAACTAATGAAAAACTGTTTTTT. Translation gives CASTQITNEKLFF.

The CDR3 region is CASSYSGLVVGYEQYF. The CDR3 coding sequence is TGTGCCAGCAGTTACTCAGGCCTAGTAGTAGGTTACGAGCAGTACTTC. The V call is TRBV6-5, the J call TRBJ2-7; D unclear. Between the trimmed V and J ends, which lost 0 bases and 4 bases, there was a span of 16 bases. The CDR3 length is 16 residues. Per the germline V gene, CDR1 is MNHEY and CDR2 is SVGAGI.

This clone is a singleton in its sample. The chain recombines TRBV7-2 with TRBJ2-5, with 12 nucleotides matching TRBD1. The CDR3 covers 15 residues. With 3 bases clipped from V and 5 bases from J, the junction kept 4 bases outside the gene matches. CDR1 is SGHTA and CDR2 is FQGNSA in the germline V gene. The CDR3 loop is CASSFGTGGWETQYF. CDR3 in DNA: TGTGCCAGCAGCTTTGGGACAGGGGGCTGGGAGACCCAGTACTTC.

A remark on this clone: The same CDR3 also results from other DNA sequences found in this sample. The rearrangement joins TRBV15 to TRBJ1-4, with 7 bases fitting TRBD1. Trimming took 1 base from V and 7 from J; bases not matched to a gene: 0. Germline V gene data show CDR1 as LNHNV and CDR2 as YYDKDF (reference sequence). The CDR3 spans 13 residues. The CDR3 DNA reads TGTGCCACCAGCAGAGCAGGGGGTGAAAAACTGTTTTTT. This translates into CATSRAGGEKLFF.

This rearrangement joins TRBV7-2 to TRBJ2-3; the match to TRBD2 covers 7 bases. This CDR3 has 15 residues. Germline V gives CDR1 SGHTA, CDR2 FQGNSA. J was trimmed by 6 bases and V by 5 bases; bases with no gene match: 11. The CDR3 spells CASSLQWGGADTQYF. The CDR3 nucleotides read TGTGCCAGCAGCCTTCAGTGGGGGGGTGCCGATACGCAGTATTTT.

There are a few counts of this clone. J is TRBJ1-3 and V is TRBV7-8, with D uncertain. This CDR3 has 15 amino acids. Germline assignment: CDR1 SGHVS and CDR2 FQNEAQ. V shed 3 bases and J shed 2 bases, with 11 bases lying between them. Here the CDR3 DNA reads TGTGCCAGCAGCTTTGAGGGCAGCACTGGAAACACCATATATTTT. Amino acid sequence: CASSFEGSTGNTIYF.

The rearrangement uses TRBV5-1 and TRBJ1-6; TRBD1 aligns across 10 bases. Germline CDR1 is SGHRS and CDR2 is YFSETQ. The CDR3 is 16 amino acids. V shed 6 bases, J shed 7 bases, and the junction held 10 bases outside the gene matches. As DNA, the CDR3 is TGCGCCAGCACCTCGGACGGACAGGGGGGGAATTCACCCCTCCACTTT. Translated: CASTSDGQGGNSPLHF. Filled out from reference TRBV5-1 and TRBJ1-6, the complete variable domain reads KAGVTQTPRYLIKTRGQQVTLSCSPISGHRSVSWYQQTPGQGLQFLFEYFSETQRNKGNFPGRFSGRQFSNSRSEMNVSTLELGDSALYLCASTSDGQGGNSPLHFGNGTRLTVT.

This clone was seen only once. V gene TRBV7-9 combines with J gene TRBJ1-5; no clear D. V was pared by 2 bases and J by 7 bases, with 9 bases between. The CDR3 is 13 residues long. The germline V gene encodes CDR1 SEHNR and CDR2 FQNEAQ (reference sequence). This CDR3 is CASSLKSQQPQHF. CDR3 nucleotides: TGTGCCAGCAGCTTAAAGAGCCAGCAGCCCCAGCATTTT. Full variable domain (remainder filled in from reference TRBV7-9 and TRBJ1-5): DTGVSQNPRHKITKRGQNVTFRCDPISEHNRLYWYRQTLGQGPEFLTYFQNEAQLEKSRLLSDRFSAERPKGSFSTLEIQRTEQGDSAMYLCASSLKSQQPQHFGDGTRLSIL.

The J gene is TRBJ2-7, the V gene TRBV27; the D gene is possibly TRBD2 (6 bases). Per the germline V gene, CDR1 is MNHEY and CDR2 is SMNVEV (reference sequence). This CDR3 contains 14 residues. V was cut by 3 bases and J by 5 bases, with 14 bases left in between. This CDR3 reads CASSLGRGGHEQYF. The CDR3 nucleotides are TGTGCCAGCAGTTTGGGTAGGGGAGGACACGAGCAGTACTTC.

This clone came up many times. The chain joins TRBV5-1 to TRBJ2-5; 8 bases align to TRBD1. V trimming: 0 bases; J trimming: 4 bases; junction bases outside the gene matches: 5. Looked up from germline, CDR1 is SGHRS and CDR2 is YFSETQ. CDR3 length: 15 residues. CDR3 loop: CASSLAGGQAETQYF. The DNA for the CDR3 is TGCGCCAGCAGCTTGGCCGGGGGACAGGCAGAGACCCAGTACTTC.

In regard to this clone: Within the sample, other DNA sequences also encode this same CDR3. The J gene is TRBJ2-5, the V gene TRBV6-5; a weak D match, TRBD1 (6 bases). V lost 0 bases and J lost 4, with 9 bases in between. The CDR3 is made up of 14 amino acids. Germline CDR1 MNHEY, CDR2 SVGAGI. CDR3: CASSYSTGGETQYF. For the CDR3, the DNA is TGTGCCAGCAGTTACTCGACAGGAGGAGAGACCCAGTACTTC.

This chain links TRBV11-2 with TRBJ1-3; D is possibly TRBD1 (5 bases). Trimming removed 1 base from V and 1 base from J, with 11 bases in between. This CDR3 is 16 amino acids long. The germline CDR1 and CDR2 sequences are SGHAT and FQNNGV. CDR3 loop: CASSLGSGGSGNTIYF. The CDR3 coding sequence is TGTGCCAGCAGCTTAGGTTCCGGGGGGTCTGGAAACACCATATATTTT.

This chain uses TRBV10-1 with TRBJ1-1; 9 bases are shared with TRBD1. V trimming: 4 bases; J trimming: 5 bases; junction bases outside the gene matches: 5. This CDR3 region has 14 residues. Germline CDR1 reads WNHNN; CDR2 reads SYGVQD (reference sequence). DNA for the CDR3: TGCGCCAGCAGTGTGTCGACAGGGGGTACTGAAGCTTTCTTT. Its translation: CASSVSTGGTEAFF.

The chain couples TRBV19 to TRBJ2-3; tentatively, D is TRBD1 (5 bases). With 5 bases removed from V and 4 bases from J, the gap between germline ends came to 13 bases. Per the germline V gene, CDR1 is LNHDA and CDR2 is SQIVND (reference sequence). The CDR3 loop spans 14 amino acids. The CDR3 loop reads CASSFRGSPDTQYF. CDR3 DNA: TGTGCCAGTAGTTTTAGGGGCTCCCCAGATACGCAGTATTTT.

The rearrangement joins TRBV5-1 to TRBJ2-1, with a possible D match to TRBD2 (5 bases). V was cut by 0 bases and J by 7 bases, with 17 bases left in between. There are 16 residues in the CDR3. Germline V lookup: CDR1 SGHRS, CDR2 YFSETQ. CDR3 DNA sequence: TGCGCCAGCAGCTTGGTCCTAAGCGGTACTGCAAATGAGCAGTTCTTC. It is translated as CASSLVLSGTANEQFF.

In its sample, this clone was seen once. The chain uses TRBV10-1 and TRBJ2-3, with D hard to call. The germline gives CDR1 WNHNN, CDR2 SYGVQD (reference sequence). Between the trimmed V and J ends, which lost 10 bases and 2 bases, there was a span of 4 bases. The CDR3 is 10 amino acids. In nucleotides, the CDR3 is TGCGCCAACCTCACAGATACGCAGTATTTT. Encoded protein: CANLTDTQYF.

Worth noting for this clone: A much bigger clone sits one base away, suggesting this may be a read error. Other DNA sequences in the sample encode the same CDR3. This sequence joins TRBV10-3 and TRBJ2-1; no definite D call. The germline CDR1 and CDR2 sequences are ENHRY and SYGVKD. The V end lost 0 bases, the J end lost 8 bases, and 2 bases lay between the germline ends. This CDR3 spans 11 amino acids. For the CDR3, the DNA is TGTGCCATCAGTGAGTCTTATGAGCAGTTCTTC. Protein: CAISESYEQFF.

The V and J genes are TRBV19 and TRBJ2-5, with 7 bases identical to TRBD1. The CDR3 is made up of 12 amino acids. Trimming removed 4 bases from V and 9 bases from J; junction bases left unmatched: 5. CDR1 is LNHDA and CDR2 is SQIVND in the germline V gene (reference sequence). Here the CDR3 reads CASSTTTGAQYF. As DNA, the CDR3 is TGTGCCAGTAGTACGACTACAGGGGCCCAGTACTTC.

The rearrangement joins TRBV2 to TRBJ1-5; D not resolved. Per germline, CDR1 SNHLY and CDR2 FYNNEI. The CDR3 runs to 11 residues. Trimming pared 3 bases from V and 7 bases from J, leaving 4 bases between. DNA for the CDR3: TGTGCCAGCAGTGATCCCCAGCCCCAGCATTTT. Translating it yields CASSDPQPQHF.

The rearrangement uses TRBV27 and TRBJ2-3; the D is unclear. Trimming stripped 5 bases from V and 6 bases from J, with 9 bases between. Germline CDR1 MNHEY, CDR2 SMNVEV (reference sequence). The CDR3 runs 12 residues. The CDR3 DNA reads TGTGCCAGCAGTACCCTAGGTGATACGCAGTATTTT. Residues: CASSTLGDTQYF.

The chain uses TRBV9 and TRBJ2-5; tentatively, D is TRBD1 or TRBD2 (5 bases each). The germline V gene encodes CDR1 SGDLS and CDR2 YYNGEE. The germline V and J ends were trimmed by 0 bases and 4 bases, with 13 bases remaining between them. The CDR3 is 15 residues long. CDR3 DNA sequence: TGTGCCAGCAGCGTAGGTTTGGGGGTGGCAGAGACCCAGTACTTC. The encoded protein is CASSVGLGVAETQYF.

In its sample, this clone was seen a few times. V and J are TRBV6-4 and TRBJ2-3, with D possibly matching TRBD1 (6 bases). Germline CDR1 is MRHNA and CDR2 is SNTAGT. This CDR3 spans 16 amino acids. Trimming left V 9 bases short and J 1 base short, with 20 bases between. CDR3 nucleotide sequence: TGTGCCAGTCATCGAACCAGGGGATGGGGCACAGATACGCAGTATTTT. Its translation: CASHRTRGWGTDTQYF.

The J gene is TRBJ2-7, the V gene TRBV7-9; perhaps TRBD1 as D (6 bases). V was cut by 5 bases and J by 2 bases, with 13 bases left in between. There are 14 residues in the CDR3. Germline CDR1 is SEHNR and CDR2 is FQNEAQ (reference sequence). CDR3 loop: CASSPKGGTYEQYF. DNA for the CDR3: TGTGCCAGCAGCCCTAAAGGGGGAACCTACGAGCAGTACTTC.

This sequence joins TRBV6-5 and TRBJ1-2; TRBD1 matches at 8 bases. Germline V gives CDR1 MNHEY, CDR2 SVGAGI. The junction had 5 bases not matched to a gene; V was cut back by 6 bases and J by 2 bases. This CDR3 spans 14 amino acids. CDR3: CASRRGTGNYGYTF. The CDR3, as DNA: TGTGCCAGCAGACGAGGGACAGGAAACTATGGCTACACCTTC.

The V gene is TRBV6-6, the J gene TRBJ2-7; TRBD1 is a possible D gene (5 bases). The germline V gene has CDR1 MNHNY and CDR2 SVGAGI (reference sequence). Trimming removed 6 bases at V and 0 bases at J, with 18 bases between. The CDR3 has 16 residues. Here the CDR3 reads CASSYRYPDTSYEQYF. CDR3 DNA: TGTGCCAGCAGCTATAGGTATCCGGACACCTCCTACGAGCAGTACTTC.

In this sample, this clone turned up a few times. The chain joins TRBV6-1 to TRBJ1-2; maybe TRBD1 (5 bases). The V gene lost 2 bases and the J gene lost 2 bases, with 12 bases spanning the gap. Germline loops: CDR1 MNHNS, CDR2 SASEGT. This CDR3 region has 15 residues. The CDR3 region has the DNA TGTGCCAGCAGTGAATATTTGTCAGGGAACTATGGCTACACCTTC. Translation gives CASSEYLSGNYGYTF.

As regards this clone: A much larger clone differs from this one at a single base, so this may be a read error. The V call is TRBV11-2, the J call TRBJ1-3; 8 bases agree with TRBD1. The trim removed 5 bases at V and 2 bases at J, leaving 2 bases unmatched. The CDR3 runs 14 residues. Germline values: CDR1 SGHAT, CDR2 FQNNGV. CDR3 in amino acids: CASSQQGAGNTIYF. Written as DNA, the CDR3 is TGTGCCAGCAGCCAACAGGGGGCTGGAAACACCATATATTTT.

This clone was seen just once. The J gene is TRBJ2-5, the V gene TRBV30; D is tentatively TRBD1 or TRBD2 (5 bases each). The end of the DNA aligns better with TRBJ2-7, so the J call may be wrong. Germline values: CDR1 GTSNPN, CDR2 SVGIG (reference sequence). The CDR3 is 13 amino acids. CDR3 region: CAWSTGTTYEQYF. CDR3 nucleotide sequence: TGTGCCTGGAGTACCGGGACGACCTACGAGCAGTACTTC.

The V and J genes are TRBV6-6 and TRBJ1-1; D is possibly TRBD1 (6 bases). V gave up 6 bases and J gave up 0 bases, with 8 bases separating them. Germline loops: CDR1 MNHNY, CDR2 SVGAGI (reference sequence). The CDR3 has 13 amino acids. The CDR3 here is CASRRQVNTEAFF. In DNA form, the CDR3 reads TGTGCCAGCAGGAGACAGGTGAACACTGAAGCTTTCTTT.

The CDR3: CASSQAQTTFYGYTF. The CDR3 region has the DNA TGCGCCAGCAGCCAAGCCCAGACCACGTTCTATGGCTACACCTTC. The chain is built from TRBV4-3 and TRBJ1-2; no clear D. In germline, CDR1 is LGHNA, CDR2 YSLEER. V dropped 1 base and J dropped 4 bases, with 13 bases sitting between them. This CDR3 region has 15 residues.